This T cell receptor beta chain emerged from a study of T cells in Graves' hyperthyroidism and ophthalmopathy. Deletions cut 3 bases from V and 5 bases from J, with 8 bases between. Germline CDR1 and CDR2: DFQATT and SNEGSKA (reference sequence). This CDR3 has 11 residues. RNA transcripts gave rise to amplified TCR beta CDR3 regions. The TCR CDR3 first-round RT-PCR relied on the HTBI primer set. TCRdb used MiXCR to reprocess the multiplex PCR reads, holding one entry per CDR3 protein. Counted here are around 600,000 distinct CDR3 sequences, over 40% occurring once; the ten biggest clones make up 6.5% to 9%. The study, taken as a whole, reports: The model predicted ophthalmopathy a median around six months before onset.

Turning to this clonotype: Antigen unknown.

Diagnosis relied on clinical symptoms, serum thyroxine and TRAb, thyroid ultrasound and orbital computed tomography. This receptor was obtained from an adult man with Graves' disease, either hyperthyroidism or ophthalmopathy (not recorded which). The sequencing sample was made of peripheral blood or thyroid tissue (not recorded which). V gene TRBV20-1 combines with J gene TRBJ2-7; either TRBD1 or TRBD2 may fit D (5 bases each). The CDR3 loop is CSARLGDEQYF. Here the CDR3 DNA reads TGCAGTGCTAGGCTGGGGGACGAGCAGTACTTC.